Listed below are T cell receptor beta chains from one sample, sequenced in a study of blood T cells in healthy people across ages. TCRdb redid the calling of the 5' RACE reads with MiXCR, one entry per CDR3 protein. Among 920,000 or so distinct CDR3 sequences, 45% were seen once, and the ten largest hold approximately 20%. Sequencing used blood. Receptors were obtained from a woman aged 55-69 years in good health. Each CDR3 is given with its conserved first and last residue. A D gene is named only where the DNA matches it firmly. Size is omitted from some rows. Given values are once, few, many or a class for expanded clones.

len | d_gene | j_gene | v_gene | abundance | CDR3nt | CDR3aa
15 | TRBD2 | TRBJ2-7 | TRBV25-1 | . | TGTGCCAGCAGTGAGGCTAGCGGGGGACCCTACGAGCAGTACTTC | CASSEASGGPYEQYF
14 | TRBD2 | TRBJ2-7 | TRBV7-9 | . | TGTGCCAGCAGCTTAACGGGAGGGCGGTACGAGCAGTACTTC | CASSLTGGRYEQYF
20 | TRBD2 | TRBJ2-2 | TRBV12-5 | . | TGTGCTAGTGGTCCACCCGGACTAGCGGGAGGGCCCCTCAGCACCGGGGAGCTGTTTTTT | CASGPPGLAGGPLSTGELFF
15 | TRBD1 | TRBJ2-7 | TRBV25-1 | . | TGTGCCAGCAGTGGCGGGACAGGGCGCGGCGGGGAGCAGTACTTC | CASSGGTGRGGEQYF
15 | TRBD2 | TRBJ2-1 | TRBV7-9 | few | TGTGCCAGCAGCACGGGACTAGCGGGACGGGGTGAGCAGTTCTTC | CASSTGLAGRGEQFF
16 | TRBD2 | TRBJ2-1 | TRBV13 | . | TGTGCCAGCACATCTTGGACTAGCGGGAGGGCCAATGAGCAGTTCTTC | CASTSWTSGRANEQFF
16 | . | TRBJ1-1 | TRBV7-9 | . | TGTGCCAGCAGCTCCCCGGGGGGTCCCATGAACACTGAAGCTTTCTTT | CASSSPGGPMNTEAFF
16 | TRBD2 | TRBJ2-3 | TRBV5-3 | once | TGTGCCAGCAGCCGGGAGGATAGGAGGTCAGGCAGTTCGCAGTATTTT | CASSREDRRSGSSQYF
14 | TRBD1 | TRBJ1-5 | TRBV12-3/TRBV12-4 | . | TGTGCCAGCACTACACGGACAGGTAATCAGCCCCAGCATTTT | CASTTRTGNQPQHF
16 | TRBD2 | TRBJ2-2 | TRBV12-3/TRBV12-4 | . | TGTGCCAGCAGTTTGTTCCTAGCGGGAGGAACCGGGGAGCTGTTTTTT | CASSLFLAGGTGELFF
17 | . | TRBJ1-2 | TRBV7-9 | few | TGTGCCAGCAGCCCACCCGATCCGTCAGGGGCAGGCTATGGCTACACCTTC | CASSPPDPSGAGYGYTF
16 | TRBD1 | TRBJ2-1 | TRBV4-2 | . | TGTGCCAGCAGCCCCCTGGTGGGACAGGGGGTTAATGAGCAGTTCTTC | CASSPLVGQGVNEQFF
14 | TRBD1 | TRBJ1-1 | TRBV12-3/TRBV12-4 | . | TGTGCCAGCAGTACAACAGGGGTTCGGACTGAAGCTTTCTTT | CASSTTGVRTEAFF
16 | TRBD2 | TRBJ2-3 | TRBV12-3/TRBV12-4 | . | TGTGCCAGCAACAACCCGACTAGCGGGAGCTCAAATACGCAGTATTTT | CASNNPTSGSSNTQYF
13 | . | TRBJ2-3 | TRBV10-1 | few | TGCGCCAGCAGTGTAAATCCCACAGATACGCAGTATTTT | CASSVNPTDTQYF
16 | TRBD2 | TRBJ2-3 | TRBV20-1 | few | TGCAGTGCTAGAGATGTCCTAGCGGGAGCGACAGATACGCAGTATTTT | CSARDVLAGATDTQYF
15 | . | TRBJ2-4 | TRBV20-1 | . | TGCAGTGCTATCGACCGCCGACAGCCCAAAAACATTCAGTACTTC | CSAIDRRQPKNIQYF
14 | . | TRBJ1-2 | TRBV29-1 | . | TGCAGCGTTGTTTCGAACAGGCGTATTAATGGCTACACCTTC | CSVVSNRRINGYTF
15 | . | TRBJ2-1 | TRBV9 | . | TGTGCCAGCAGCGTAGTAGTCAGCGCCGGCAGTGAGCAGTTCTTC | CASSVVVSAGSEQFF
14 | . | TRBJ1-1 | TRBV10-3 | few | TGTGCCATCAGTGAATTTGAGGGGGGAACTGAAGCTTTCTTT | CAISEFEGGTEAFF
18 | TRBD2 | TRBJ2-7 | TRBV20-1 | . | TGCAGTGCTAGAGTGGCCAAGGCTAGCGGGAGGGCGGCCTACGAGCAGTACTTC | CSARVAKASGRAAYEQYF
17 | TRBD2 | TRBJ2-5 | TRBV20-1 | many | TGCAGTGTCGTAGGACTAGCGGGAGGGCTGCGGTTGGAGACCCAGTACTTC | CSVVGLAGGLRLETQYF
12 | . | TRBJ2-5 | TRBV29-1 | . | TGCAGCATTGACAGTCTGGGAGAGACCCAGTACTTC | CSIDSLGETQYF
15 | . | TRBJ2-5 | TRBV21-1 | . | TGTGCCAGCAGCCGCATAGGGAATCGAGGAAATGAGCAGTACTTC | CASSRIGNRGNEQYF
14 | TRBD1 | TRBJ1-1 | TRBV6-1 | . | TGTGCCAGCACCTTTGGAGGGGGCCACACTGAAGCTTTCTTT | CASTFGGGHTEAFF
15 | . | TRBJ2-5 | TRBV28 | few | TGTGCCAGCAGTTCCGGGAACAGGGAGGGAGAGACCCAGTACTTC | CASSSGNREGETQYF
14 | . | TRBJ2-7 | TRBV7-2 | many | TGTGCCAGCAGCTTAGTGGGGGGAATAGACGAGCAGTACTTC | CASSLVGGIDEQYF
17 | . | TRBJ2-5 | TRBV14 | few | TGTGCCAGCAGCCCAACCCATGAGGGGAGGCTCCAAGAGACCCAGTACTTC | CASSPTHEGRLQETQYF
12 | . | TRBJ2-3 | TRBV18 | . | TGTGCCAGCTCACCGGTCCCGGGTACGCAGTATTTT | CASSPVPGTQYF
18 | TRBD2 | TRBJ2-7 | TRBV27 | . | TGTGCCAGCAGTTTGGGGGGACCGGCGGGAGGGTATTCCTACGAGCAGTACTTC | CASSLGGPAGGYSYEQYF
13 | . | TRBJ2-3 | TRBV18 | . | TGTGCCAGCTCACCACTAGACCGAGATACGCAGTATTTT | CASSPLDRDTQYF
20 | . | TRBJ2-1 | TRBV7-2 | . | TGTGCCAGCAGCTTATCGGAACACCTAGGGGGGCTCAGAGTTTACAATGAGCAGTTCTTC | CASSLSEHLGGLRVYNEQFF
14 | . | TRBJ2-1 | TRBV28 | few | TGTGCCATCCACCGCCAGGGGGGGGTCAATGAGCAGTTCTTC | CAIHRQGGVNEQFF
20 | TRBD2 | TRBJ2-3 | TRBV4-2 | . | TGTGCCGGCAGCCAAGAACCCGTGACTAGCGGAATGGCGGGCACAGATACGCAGTATTTT | CAGSQEPVTSGMAGTDTQYF
11 | . | TRBJ2-4 | TRBV11-2 | . | TGTGCCATCAGCTTAGGACAGAAACAGTACTTC | CAISLGQKQYF
16 | . | TRBJ1-1 | TRBV7-9 | many | TGTGCCAGCAGCCCCCCGGCAGGAAAAGAGAACACTGAAGCTTTCTTT | CASSPPAGKENTEAFF
14 | TRBD2 | TRBJ2-1 | TRBV20-1 | . | TGCAGTGCTAGAGACCGACTAGCGGGAAATGAGCAGTTCTTC | CSARDRLAGNEQFF
14 | . | TRBJ2-7 | TRBV20-1 | . | TGCAGTGCTAGTCTGGACGGAACCGAATACGAGCAGTACTTC | CSASLDGTEYEQYF
12 | . | TRBJ2-1 | TRBV20-1 | few | TGCAGTGCTGGTGGGACCCTTAATGAGCAGTTCTTC | CSAGGTLNEQFF
16 | TRBD1 | TRBJ1-2 | TRBV29-1 | . | TGCAGCGTTGAAGGGGGGGGGACAGGGGGCAGGTATGGCTACACCTTC | CSVEGGGTGGRYGYTF
18 | TRBD2 | TRBJ2-3 | TRBV11-2 | . | TGTGCCAGCAGCTTAGATCGCTCCTTAGCGGGGCGAACAGATACGCAGTATTTT | CASSLDRSLAGRTDTQYF
11 | TRBD2 | TRBJ2-3 | TRBV12-3/TRBV12-4 | . | TGCAGTAGCGGGAAAACAGATACGCTGTATTTT | CSSGKTDTLYF
13 | TRBD1 | TRBJ1-2 | TRBV29-1 | . | TGCAGCGTTGAAGATAAGGGGGCTTGGGGCTACACCTTC | CSVEDKGAWGYTF
13 | . | TRBJ2-1 | TRBV11-1 | . | TGTGCCAGCAGCTTTATTAGGTACAATGAGCAGTTCTTC | CASSFIRYNEQFF
16 | . | TRBJ2-7 | TRBV6-1 | few | TGTGCCAGCAGTTCACAGGGTTTAGGGTCCTACAATGAGCAGTACTTC | CASSSQGLGSYNEQYF